This TCR beta chain originates from a study of blood T cell repertoires in COVID-19. Assay used: immunoSEQ multiplex PCR; TCRdb lists only in-frame clones, some missing. This sample has approximately 330,000 clones, with over 85% found just once. Losses at the gene ends were 1 base for V and 9 bases for J; bases not matched to a gene: 4. Germline V gene data show CDR1 as SGHRS and CDR2 as YFSETQ. This CDR3 contains 13 residues. The sequenced material came from PBMCs or T cells enriched from blood (not recorded which). The V and J genes are TRBV5-1 and TRBJ2-3, with 8 bases that match TRBD2. The sequence came from a woman aged 25-40 years who had recovered from COVID-19. CDR3 protein: CASSLSLAGTQYF. The CDR3, as DNA: TGCGCCAGCAGCTTGTCGCTAGCGGGCACGCAGTATTTT.